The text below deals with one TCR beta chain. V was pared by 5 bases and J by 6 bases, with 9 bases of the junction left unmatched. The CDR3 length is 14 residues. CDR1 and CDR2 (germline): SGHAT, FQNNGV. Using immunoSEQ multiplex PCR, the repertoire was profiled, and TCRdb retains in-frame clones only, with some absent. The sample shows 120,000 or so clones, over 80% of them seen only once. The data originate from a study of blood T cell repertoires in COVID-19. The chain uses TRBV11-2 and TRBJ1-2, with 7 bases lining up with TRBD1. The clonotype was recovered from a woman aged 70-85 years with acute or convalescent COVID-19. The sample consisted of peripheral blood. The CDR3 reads CASSTRTGSDGYTF. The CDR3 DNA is TGTGCCAGCAGCACCCGGACAGGCTCGGATGGCTACACCTTC. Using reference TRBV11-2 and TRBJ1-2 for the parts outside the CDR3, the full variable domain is EAGVAQSPRYKIIEKRQSVAFWCNPISGHATLYWYQQILGQGPKLLIQFQNNGVVDDSQLPKDRFSAERLKGVDSTLKIQPAKLEDSAVYLCASSTRTGSDGYTFGSGTRLTVV.